This T cell receptor beta chain was sequenced for a study of response to subunit inactivated influenza vaccine (dated by TCRdb to between 2017 and 2018). Study-wide context: Deep quantitative T cell receptor repertoire profiling was used in the study to track responses to a trivalent subunit inactivated influenza vaccine.

The study at large found these results: It was suggested by the authors that each seasonal influenza vaccination may recruit only a limited number of new T cells.

Library construction relied on RT-PCR. Sequencing was performed on an Illumina HiSeq 2500. Starting from the raw public reads, TCRdb applied fastp trimming at Q25, assembled clones with MiXCR and retained in-frame beta chains. One record per CDR3 amino acid sequence lists the most common genes and DNA. Present in this sample are 150,000 to 200,000 distinct CDR3 sequences, 7.5% to 10% of which were seen just once. The ten largest clones represent approximately 11% of the sample. As regards this clonotype: Its target antigen remains unknown. No much larger clone exists at a distance of one base, and base qualities are not known.

The junction carries 14 bases between V and J, which are trimmed by 3 bases and 3 bases respectively. The germline V gene (reference sequence) gives CDR1 as LNHNV and CDR2 as YYDKDF. The CDR3 spans 15 residues, from the cysteine through the phenylalanine. Only CDR3 DNA remains: 45 bases, in frame from the first base. Recombination linked TRBV15 to TRBJ2-5; possibly the D gene is TRBD1, per 6 matching bases. This clonotype was sampled from a man aged 50 to 60 who received an inactivated influenza vaccine. Donor details come from another sample of the same person, matched by shared clones. Specimen: non-naive T cells sorted from PBMCs, collected on the day of vaccination. This sample's cell subset or site label indicates: memory T cell fraction. CDR3 loop: CATSREQGREETQYF. The DNA sequence is as follows: TGTGCCACCAGCAGGGAACAGGGTCGGGAAGAGACCCAGTACTTC.